Below are 21 T cell receptor beta chains sequenced from a single sample in a study of cytomegalovirus exposure and HLA in healthy donors. 60 Vbeta and 13 Jbeta primers were used in PCR. The data were produced by immunoSEQ multiplex PCR, yet TCRdb's version contains in-frame clones alone and is incomplete. The sample has approximately 190,000 clones; about nine tenths are singletons. The sequenced material came from PBMCs. Receptors originate from a boy aged 2 to 9 in good health and CMV-seronegative.

The chain joins TRBV28 to TRBJ2-7, with D possibly TRBD1 on 5 matching bases. Looked up from germline, CDR1 is MDHEN and CDR2 is SYDVKM. Deletions cut 5 bases from V and 3 bases from J, with 17 bases between. CDR3 length equals 15 residues. This CDR3 is CASSAPTGQGYEQYF. CDR3 DNA: TGTGCCAGCAGTGCCCCTACAGGCCAAGGCTACGAGCAGTACTTC.

This clone was detected only a few times. The chain links TRBV19 to TRBJ1-4, with a tentative D call TRBD1 (5 bases). The germline V gene encodes CDR1 LNHDA and CDR2 SQIVND (reference sequence). The CDR3 is 17 amino acids. V lost 5 bases to trimming and J lost 1 base, with 17 bases between them. This chain's CDR3 is CASSALGTLGTNEKLFF. The DNA for the CDR3 is TGTGCCAGTAGTGCCCTCGGGACTCTTGGAACTAATGAAAAACTGTTTTTT.

This chain connects TRBV4-1 to TRBJ1-5; 8 bases are shared with TRBD1. The V segment lost 0 bases and the J segment 5 bases; nucleotides outside the gene matches: 18. This CDR3 has 20 residues. Germline V gives CDR1 MGHRA, CDR2 YSYEKL. This chain's CDR3 is CASSQERLTGARLGDQPQHF. The CDR3 DNA reads as TGCGCCAGCAGCCAAGAGAGGTTGACAGGGGCAAGATTGGGGGATCAGCCCCAGCATTTT.

The chain carries TRBV27 and TRBJ1-1, with D perhaps TRBD1 (6 bases). V was pared by 8 bases and J by 1 base, with 17 bases between. CDR3 length: 15 amino acids. The germline CDR1 and CDR2 sequences are MNHEY and SMNVEV (reference sequence). CDR3 region: CASGILGHQNTEAFF. The CDR3 region has the DNA TGTGCCAGCGGAATCCTGGGACATCAGAACACTGAAGCTTTCTTT.

The chain carries TRBV5-1 and TRBJ2-3; TRBD2 is a possible D gene (6 bases). Germline assignment: CDR1 SGHRS and CDR2 YFSETQ. CDR3 size: 14 residues. V was clipped by 5 bases and J by 1 base, with 11 bases between them. CDR3 sequence (DNA): TGCGCCAGCAGTAGCGGTAGGGGCACAGATACGCAGTATTTT. It codes for CASSSGRGTDTQYF.

This chain links TRBV25-1 with TRBJ2-5; D unclear. Germline V gene lookup returns CDR1 MGHDK and CDR2 SYGVNS. The CDR3 sequence is 11 residues long. Trimming took 0 bases from V and 10 from J, leaving 6 bases between them. CDR3 bases: TGTGCCAGCAGTGAATATCTATACCAGTACTTC. This codes for CASSEYLYQYF.

This chain links TRBV5-1 with TRBJ1-5, with 8 bases that match TRBD1. V lost 0 bases to trimming and J lost 6 bases; unmatched junction nucleotides: 5. Germline CDR1 is SGHRS and CDR2 is YFSETQ. This CDR3 region has 15 residues. Here the CDR3 reads CASSLDGTGGQPQHF. The CDR3 DNA reads as TGCGCCAGCAGCTTGGATGGGACAGGCGGTCAGCCCCAGCATTTT.

This sequence joins TRBV5-1 and TRBJ2-1, with 8 bases lining up with TRBD2. The germline gives CDR1 SGHRS, CDR2 YFSETQ. Losses at the gene ends were 4 bases for V and 6 bases for J; bases not matched to a gene: 9. The CDR3 is made up of 15 amino acids. The CDR3 spells CASSPTGLVINEQFF. CDR3 sequence (DNA): TGCGCCAGCAGCCCGACGGGACTAGTTATCAATGAGCAGTTCTTC.

This chain connects TRBV19 to TRBJ2-2; tentative D call: TRBD2 (6 bases). V was pared by 3 bases and J by 6 bases, with 11 bases between. Germline CDR1 LNHDA, CDR2 SQIVND (reference sequence). The CDR3 runs to 14 residues. The CDR3 sequence: CASSMRGRAGELFF. DNA for the CDR3: TGTGCCAGTAGTATGCGGGGTCGTGCCGGGGAGCTGTTTTTT.

The chain couples TRBV28 to TRBJ1-1, with 7 positions matching TRBD1. This CDR3 spans 12 amino acids. V gave up 7 bases and J gave up 7 bases; unmatched junction bases: 6. The V gene's germline CDR1 is MDHEN and CDR2 SYDVKM. CDR3 region: CASKPDRNEAFF. DNA of the CDR3: TGTGCCAGCAAGCCGGACAGGAATGAAGCTTTCTTT.

CDR3 region: CASGGSTGGANVLTF. CDR3 coding DNA: TGTGCCAGCGGCGGGAGCACGGGAGGGGCCAACGTCCTGACTTTC. The rearrangement uses TRBV28 and TRBJ2-6, with TRBD2 identical over 7 bases. The J segment lost 4 bases and the V segment lost 8 bases, leaving 8 bases of the junction unmatched. Germline lookup yields CDR1 MDHEN and CDR2 SYDVKM. This CDR3 has 15 residues. The full variable domain, completed using reference TRBV28 and TRBJ2-6, is DVKVTQSSRYLVKRTGEKVFLECVQDMDHENMFWYRQDPGLGLRLIYFSYDVKMKEKGDIPEGYSVSREKKERFSLILESASTNQTSMYLCASGGSTGGANVLTFGAGSRLTVL.

The chain employs TRBV6-1 and TRBJ2-2; 12 bases fit TRBD2. CDR3 length equals 15 residues. With V trimmed by 8 bases and J by 6 bases, 7 bases remained unmatched. Germline CDR1 and CDR2: MNHNS and SASEGT. The CDR3 DNA is TGTGCCAGCGCTGGACTAGCGGGATCCTCCGGGGAGCTGTTTTTT. This translates into CASAGLAGSSGELFF.

This rearrangement joins TRBV18 to TRBJ1-3; D not resolved. Trimming removed 3 bases from V and 0 bases from J, with 9 bases in between. CDR1 KGHSH and CDR2 LQKENI come from the germline V gene. The CDR3 contains 15 residues. The CDR3 sequence is CASSPDGSSGNTIYF. Written as DNA, the CDR3 is TGTGCCAGCTCACCCGACGGGAGCTCTGGAAACACCATATATTTT.

This chain uses TRBV5-4 with TRBJ2-1; 11 positions agree with TRBD2. The V segment lost 2 bases and the J segment 3 bases; nucleotides outside the gene matches: 4. This CDR3 spans 16 amino acids. CDR1 is SGHNT and CDR2 is YYREEE in the germline V gene (reference sequence). CDR3 sequence (DNA): TGTGCCAGCAGCTTACTAGCGGGGGCCGTCTACAATGAGCAGTTCTTC. It codes for CASSLLAGAVYNEQFF.

The chain joins TRBV19 to TRBJ1-2, with unresolved D. The CDR3 has 14 amino acids. Trimming removed 3 bases at V and 7 bases at J, with 15 bases between. Per germline, CDR1 LNHDA and CDR2 SQIVND (reference sequence). CDR3 sequence (DNA): TGTGCCAGTAGTATCGACTCCGATCTTGGTGGCTACACCTTC. Its protein product is CASSIDSDLGGYTF.

The chain uses TRBV6-6 and TRBJ1-4, with D perhaps TRBD1 (6 bases). Deletions cut 6 bases from V and 2 bases from J, with 10 bases between. Germline V gene sequence: CDR1 MNHNY, CDR2 SVGAGI (reference sequence). This CDR3 has 14 amino acids. The CDR3 DNA sequence: TGTGCCAGCAGGATACAGGGTACTAATGAAAAACTGTTTTTT. This translates into CASRIQGTNEKLFF.

The chain couples TRBV5-1 to TRBJ2-7, with 8 bases fitting TRBD1. Germline-derived CDR1 and CDR2 are SGHRS and YFSETQ. V trimming: 4 bases; J trimming: 4 bases; junction bases outside the gene matches: 7. This CDR3 contains 14 residues. Here the CDR3 reads CASSRQGAGYEQYF. CDR3 coding DNA: TGCGCCAGCAGCAGGCAGGGGGCAGGGTACGAGCAGTACTTC.

The gene calls are TRBV5-4 and TRBJ2-7, with 13 positions matching TRBD2. The ends lost 3 bases at V and 2 bases at J; junction bases unmatched: 11. The CDR3 is 18 residues long. From germline, CDR1 is SGHNT and CDR2 YYREEE (reference sequence). CDR3 protein: CASSSLDGLAGAPYEQYF. The CDR3 DNA reads as TGTGCCAGCAGCTCCTTAGACGGACTAGCGGGGGCCCCCTACGAGCAGTACTTC.

Only a few counts were recorded for this clone. One end of the junction is discordant with germline, which a read error may explain. CDR3: CSSTLAGRDNEQFF. Here the CDR3 DNA reads TGTTCCAGCACCCTAGCGGGGAGGGACAATGAGCAGTTCTTC. The J gene is TRBJ2-1, the V gene TRBV7-9; 9 bases are a match to TRBD2. This CDR3 has 14 residues. Germline V lookup: CDR1 SEHNR, CDR2 FQNEAQ (reference sequence). Based on the CDR3 plus reference TRBV7-9 and TRBJ2-1, the full variable domain is DTGVSQNPRHKITKRGQNVTFRCDPISEHNRLYWYRQTLGQGPEFLTYFQNEAQLEKSRLLSDRFSAERPKGSFSTLEIQRTEQGDSAMYLCSSTLAGRDNEQFFGPGTRLTVL.

This clone was seen once. The V call is TRBV11-3, the J call TRBJ2-1, with D possibly matching TRBD1 (6 bases). From germline, CDR1 is SGHNT and CDR2 YENEEA. Trimming removed 5 bases from V and 8 bases from J, with 19 bases in between. The CDR3 contains 15 residues. The CDR3 here is CASSLQGRIGDEQFF. CDR3 bases: TGTGCCAGCAGCCTACAGGGCAGAATTGGGGATGAGCAGTTCTTC.

The chain links TRBV7-9 to TRBJ2-3; unclear D gene. This CDR3 has 12 residues. Germline V lookup: CDR1 SEHNR, CDR2 FQNEAQ (reference sequence). V lost 5 bases, J lost 10 bases, and 13 bases lay in between. CDR3 nucleotides: TGTGCCAGCAGCCCCCCTCTCGGTGCGCAGTATTTT. As protein: CASSPPLGAQYF.